A single sample gave rise to the 19 T cell receptor beta chains below, sequenced in a study of cytomegalovirus exposure and HLA in healthy donors. A multiplex PCR was run with 60 Vbeta primers and 13 Jbeta primers. TCRdb's copy holds only in-frame clones and misses some; the assay was immunoSEQ multiplex PCR. The listing contains around 27,000 clones. Specimen: PBMCs. All receptors derive from a man younger than 40 in good health and CMV-seronegative.

The rearrangement uses TRBV6-5 and TRBJ2-5, with 8 bases aligning to TRBD1. The DNA end favors TRBJ2-7, so the J call may be wrong. Germline assignment: CDR1 MNHEY and CDR2 SVGAGI. This CDR3 has 15 residues. CDR3: CASSYSSGGSYEQYF. CDR3 bases: TGTGCCAGCAGTTACTCGTCAGGGGGCAGCTACGAGCAGTACTTC.

This chain links TRBV28 with TRBJ2-3; 14 nucleotides match TRBD2. The CDR3 loop spans 16 amino acids. Germline loops: CDR1 MDHEN, CDR2 SYDVKM. With V trimmed by 6 bases and J by 6 bases, 8 bases remained unmatched. Here the CDR3 reads CASSSTSGRAVDTQYF. In DNA form, the CDR3 reads TGTGCCAGCAGCTCGACTAGCGGGAGGGCCGTTGATACGCAGTATTTT.

This chain uses TRBV4-2 with TRBJ1-1; D not resolved. The CDR3 consists of 15 residues. Trimming took off 1 base at V and 1 base at J, with 10 bases between the two ends. Per germline, CDR1 LGHNA and CDR2 YNFKEQ. DNA for the CDR3: TGTGCCAGCAGCCAAGTTCTGACTACGAACACTGAAGCTTTCTTT. Translating it yields CASSQVLTTNTEAFF.

This chain links TRBV4-1 with TRBJ2-7, with D unclear. Trimming shortened V by 0 bases and J by 6 bases, and 9 bases separated the two germline ends. Germline CDR1 MGHRA, CDR2 YSYEKL. The CDR3 loop spans 13 amino acids. Here the CDR3 DNA reads TGCGCCAGCAGCCAAGACCCCTTCGTCGAGCAGTACTTC. Its translation is CASSQDPFVEQYF.

The chain carries TRBV4-1 and TRBJ2-7; 10 positions match TRBD2. CDR1 is MGHRA, CDR2 YSYEKL, per germline. J lost 0 bases, V lost 4 bases, and 6 bases had no gene match. The CDR3 totals 16 residues. Written as DNA, the CDR3 is TGCGCCAGCAGCCTGTCCGGGACTAGCGTCTCCTACGAGCAGTACTTC. It translates to CASSLSGTSVSYEQYF.

This chain uses TRBV18 with TRBJ2-2; no definite D call. Germline assignment: CDR1 KGHSH and CDR2 LQKENI. Trimming removed 0 bases from V and 5 bases from J, with 10 bases in between. The CDR3 is made up of 15 amino acids. The CDR3 bases are TGTGCCAGCTCACCACCGAATCTCGAGACCGGGGAGCTGTTTTTT. This sequence encodes CASSPPNLETGELFF.

The chain joins TRBV7-8 to TRBJ1-3; tentatively, D is TRBD1 (6 bases). The V gene's germline CDR1 is SGHVS and CDR2 FQNEAQ. This CDR3 has 17 residues. Trimming left V 1 base short and J 0 bases short, with 13 bases between. The CDR3 loop is CASSLEGQHPSGNTIYF. The CDR3 region has the DNA TGTGCCAGCAGCTTAGAAGGACAGCATCCCTCTGGAAACACCATATATTTT.

The V call is TRBV9, the J call TRBJ2-7; 9 bases align to TRBD1. In germline, CDR1 is SGDLS, CDR2 YYNGEE. This CDR3 has 15 residues. Trimming removed 4 bases from V and 5 bases from J; junction bases left unmatched: 10. CDR3 sequence: CASSLYSGTGNEQYF. CDR3 coding DNA: TGTGCCAGCAGCTTATATTCCGGGACAGGGAACGAGCAGTACTTC.

The chain uses TRBV30 and TRBJ2-5; TRBD2 matches at 11 bases. The CDR3 is made up of 15 amino acids. V gave up 4 bases and J gave up 8 bases; unmatched junction bases: 12. The germline V gene has CDR1 GTSNPN and CDR2 SVGIG (reference sequence). This CDR3 reads CAWKGAGTSGVTQYF. The DNA for the CDR3 is TGTGCCTGGAAAGGGGCCGGGACTAGCGGAGTTACCCAGTACTTC.

J is TRBJ1-5 and V is TRBV2; D not resolved. V dropped 6 bases and J dropped 6 bases, with 18 bases sitting between them. Germline V gene lookup returns CDR1 SNHLY and CDR2 FYNNEI. The CDR3 length is 15 residues. The CDR3 here is CASRERRVETQPQHF. The CDR3 DNA follows: TGTGCCAGCAGGGAGAGGAGGGTTGAGACTCAGCCCCAGCATTTT.

The CDR3 DNA follows: TGTGCCAGCAGCGCCTTCCTAAGCGGGAGCTCCTACGAGCAGTACTTC. This encodes CASSAFLSGSSYEQYF. The chain has TRBV9 and TRBJ2-7; 8 positions agree with TRBD2. The trim removed 3 bases at V and 0 bases at J, leaving 8 bases unmatched. The CDR3 length is 16 residues. Germline CDR1 is SGDLS and CDR2 is YYNGEE.

Comment on this clone: The junction departs from germline at one end; a sequencing error may be responsible. V gene TRBV5-6 combines with J gene TRBJ1-6; perhaps TRBD1 as D (6 bases). Looked up from germline, CDR1 is SGHDT and CDR2 is YYEEEE. The CDR3 loop spans 16 amino acids. The DNA for the CDR3 is TGTGCCAGCAGCTTGATAGACAGGAGGACTGATTCGCCCCTCCACTTT. It codes for CASSLIDRRTDSPLHF.

The chain is built from TRBV6-5 and TRBJ2-7; a possible D gene is TRBD1 (6 bases). CDR3 size: 16 residues. The V gene's germline CDR1 is MNHEY and CDR2 SVGAGI. With 2 bases removed from V and 2 bases from J, the gap between germline ends came to 16 bases. The CDR3 DNA follows: TGTGCCAGCAGTTACATCGGCCCCAGGGGCACCTACGAGCAGTACTTC. This sequence encodes CASSYIGPRGTYEQYF.

V gene TRBV29-1 combines with J gene TRBJ2-7, with 7 bases fitting TRBD2. CDR1 SQVTM and CDR2 ANQGSEA come from the germline V gene. The CDR3 has 14 amino acids. Trimming removed 2 bases from V and 0 bases from J; junction bases left unmatched: 4. CDR3 bases: TGCAGCGTTGAACTAGCGGAAAGCTCCTACGAGCAGTACTTC. Amino acid sequence: CSVELAESSYEQYF.

The rearrangement uses TRBV7-2 and TRBJ1-1, with D uncertain. Trimming left V 2 bases short and J 3 bases short, with 7 bases between. This CDR3 is 13 amino acids long. The V gene's germline CDR1 is SGHTA and CDR2 FQGNSA. The CDR3 sequence: CASSLTRDTEAFF. The CDR3 coding sequence is TGTGCCAGCAGCTTAACCCGGGACACTGAAGCTTTCTTT.

The V call is TRBV5-4, the J call TRBJ2-2; 9 bases match TRBD2. Germline CDR1 reads SGHNT; CDR2 reads YYREEE (reference sequence). V was clipped by 4 bases and J by 8 bases; unmatched bases: 9. The CDR3 length is 15 residues. Here the CDR3 reads CASSPERGVVGELFF. CDR3 nucleotide sequence: TGTGCCAGCAGCCCCGAGCGGGGGGTTGTGGGGGAGCTGTTTTTT.

The CDR3 loop reads CASSELGTGSTDTQYF. CDR3 bases: TGTGCCAGCAGTGAATTGGGGACAGGTAGCACAGATACGCAGTATTTT. The V gene is TRBV6-1, the J gene TRBJ2-3; 8 nucleotides match TRBD1. The CDR3 has 16 residues. Losses at the gene ends were 2 bases for V and 0 bases for J; bases not matched to a gene: 4. Germline V gene data show CDR1 as MNHNS and CDR2 as SASEGT.

This chain connects TRBV7-8 to TRBJ1-1; TRBD1 aligns across 9 bases. The J segment lost 6 bases and the V segment lost 4 bases, leaving 6 bases of the junction unmatched. Germline assignment: CDR1 SGHVS and CDR2 FQNEAQ. This CDR3 contains 14 residues. The CDR3 DNA is TGTGCCAGCAGCTCCCGGGACAGGGTCTCTGAAGCTTTCTTT. It codes for CASSSRDRVSEAFF.

This chain connects TRBV7-3 to TRBJ2-5, with a weak D call TRBD2 (6 bases). This CDR3 is 13 amino acids long. Germline lookup yields CDR1 SGHTA and CDR2 FQGTGA. The ends were cut back, 11 bases at V and 2 bases at J, with 15 bases in the middle. Here the CDR3 reads CAGIRDSQETQYF. The CDR3 DNA follows: TGTGCCGGTATCCGGGACTCACAAGAGACCCAGTACTTC. The whole variable domain, remainder taken from reference TRBV7-3 and TRBJ2-5, is GAGVSQTPSNKVTEKGKYVELRCDPISGHTALYWYRQSLGQGPEFLIYFQGTGAADDSGLPNDRFFAVRPEGSVSTLKIQRTERGDSAVYLCAGIRDSQETQYFGPGTRLLVL.